This TCR beta chain was sequenced for a study of blood T cell repertoires in COVID-19. The CDR3 has 13 residues. Trimming left V 0 bases short and J 8 bases short, with 10 bases between. Germline CDR1 is MNHEY and CDR2 is SMNVEV (reference sequence). The protocol was immunoSEQ multiplex PCR, while the TCRdb copy is restricted to in-frame clones and leaves out a portion. The sample lists 70,000 to 75,000 clones, 79% occurring once. The source is a man in his 60s with active or convalescent COVID-19. The V and J genes are TRBV27 and TRBJ1-2; TRBD1 might be the D (5 bases). The sequencing sample was made of peripheral blood. The CDR3, as DNA: TGTGCCAGCAGTTTATCCCAGGGTAGGGGCTACACCTTC. Residues: CASSLSQGRGYTF.